The following is a T cell receptor beta chain sequence with its context. Its antigen is unidentified. This sample is part of a study of shared clonotypes between healthy human individuals. Regarding the study as a whole: Rarefaction analysis demonstrated incomplete sorted-subset sequencing notwithstanding large depth. Around 5% of naive CD4 clonotypes were common to a handful of donors.

Adult Caucasians living in Nashville, Tennessee made up all of the donors. Sequencing was performed with immunoSEQ multiplex PCR; in TCRdb, only in-frame clones are kept and a portion is missing. The data hold approximately 980,000 clones, with approximately 76% observed a single time. This clonotype originated in a man aged 18 to 35 in good health. Sequenced input: memory CD4+ T cells sorted from blood. Subset indicated: CD45RA-negative fraction.

In nucleotides, the CDR3 is TGTGCCAGCAGCTCCCATGGGACACCCTACGAGCAGTACTTC. Translation gives CASSSHGTPYEQYF. This chain uses TRBV7-2 with TRBJ2-7, with D possibly TRBD1 on 6 matching bases. Germline assignment: CDR1 SGHTA and CDR2 FQGNSA. V was shortened by 4 bases and J by 2 bases, with 12 bases between the two germline ends. The CDR3 loop spans 14 amino acids.